This T cell receptor beta chain was sequenced during a study of cytomegalovirus exposure and HLA in healthy donors. General study results and limits: Sequencing likely caused a cluster of highly shared sequence variants. A later analysis associated some 16,000 TCR beta sequences with HLA alleles at a 0.05 false discovery rate.

With regard to this clone: Its antigen is not identified.

Both 60 Vbeta primers and 13 Jbeta primers went into the PCR. Clones were read by immunoSEQ multiplex PCR, and TCRdb kept only the in-frame ones, dropping some. Counted here are 150,000 to 200,000 clones, approximately 80% occurring once; the ten biggest clones make up around an eighth. Germline CDR1 is SGDLS and CDR2 is YYNGEE. The CDR3 contains 12 residues. V was pared by 0 bases and J by 4 bases, with 4 bases between. V gene TRBV9 combines with J gene TRBJ1-2; D uncertain. The TCR comes from a woman in her thirties in good health and CMV-seropositive. The material sequenced was PBMCs. The CDR3 DNA sequence: TGTGCCAGCAGCGTAGGAGGCTATGGCTACACCTTC. This sequence encodes CASSVGGYGYTF.